A selection of T cell receptor beta chains follows, all from one sample in a study of blood T cells in healthy people across ages. TCRdb re-analysed the 5' RACE reads in MiXCR, keeping a single row per CDR3 protein. The sample holds fewer than 1,000,000 distinct CDR3 sequences, more than 40% seen once. The sequenced material came from blood. These receptors were collected from a man between 60 and 70 years old in good health. The CDR3 runs from the conserved cysteine through the conserved F or W. A D gene is named only where the DNA matches it firmly. Some rows have no size entry. The others give once, few or many, or a class for an expanded clone.

D gene: -
V gene: TRBV7-2
clone size: -
J gene: TRBJ2-7
CDR3 DNA: TGTGCCAGCAGCTCTACCCCCGGGAGAGCCTACGAGCAGTACTTC
CDR3 protein: CASSSTPGRAYEQYF

D gene: -
V gene: TRBV6-5
clone size: few
J gene: TRBJ1-4
CDR3 DNA: TGTGCCAGCAGACCAGGTCGAAGTGAAAAACTGTTTTTT
CDR3 protein: CASRPGRSEKLFF

D gene: -
V gene: TRBV29-1
clone size: few
J gene: TRBJ1-5
CDR3 DNA: TGCAGCGTTGAAGTCAATAGCAATCAGCCCCAGCATTTT
CDR3 protein: CSVEVNSNQPQHF

D gene: TRBD2
V gene: TRBV20-1
clone size: many
J gene: TRBJ2-7
CDR3 DNA: TGCAGTGCTAGCCCTAGCGGGGCGTCCTACGAGCAGTACTTC
CDR3 protein: CSASPSGASYEQYF

D gene: TRBD1
V gene: TRBV6-2/TRBV6-3
clone size: -
J gene: TRBJ2-1
CDR3 DNA: TGTGCCAGCAGCCCCGACAGGGCAGTCTCCTACCATGAGCAGTTCTTC
CDR3 protein: CASSPDRAVSYHEQFF

D gene: TRBD2
V gene: TRBV12-3/TRBV12-4
clone size: -
J gene: TRBJ2-5
CDR3 DNA: TGTGCCAGCAGTCGACACAACGGGGAGGCCGGGGGGCAGTACTTC
CDR3 protein: CASSRHNGEAGGQYF

D gene: -
V gene: TRBV7-2
clone size: many
J gene: TRBJ2-1
CDR3 DNA: TGTGCCAGCAGCTTAGTCGGAGAGCAGTTCTTC
CDR3 protein: CASSLVGEQFF

D gene: -
V gene: TRBV11-2
clone size: -
J gene: TRBJ1-5
CDR3 DNA: TGTGCCAGCAGCTTAGGCCCGATTAATCAGCCCCAGCATTTT
CDR3 protein: CASSLGPINQPQHF

D gene: TRBD1
V gene: TRBV4-1
clone size: few
J gene: TRBJ1-5
CDR3 DNA: TGCGCCAGCAGCCAAGACTCGGGACAGTTTTATCAGCCCCAGCATTTT
CDR3 protein: CASSQDSGQFYQPQHF

D gene: -
V gene: TRBV7-2
clone size: few
J gene: TRBJ1-2
CDR3 DNA: TGTGCCAGCAGCTTTGGCAGCTCAGTCTATGGCTACACCTTC
CDR3 protein: CASSFGSSVYGYTF

D gene: -
V gene: TRBV4-1
clone size: many
J gene: TRBJ1-4
CDR3 DNA: TGCGCCAGCAGCCAGTACGGCAGTAATGAAAAACTGTTTTTT
CDR3 protein: CASSQYGSNEKLFF

D gene: -
V gene: TRBV21-1
clone size: -
J gene: TRBJ2-7
CDR3 DNA: TGTGCCAGTCCACAGGGTTACTACGAGCAGTACTTC
CDR3 protein: CASPQGYYEQYF

D gene: TRBD1
V gene: TRBV10-3
clone size: few
J gene: TRBJ2-2
CDR3 DNA: TGTGCCACCCTGGACAGGGAAGCCTCCATCGGGGAGCTGTTTTTT
CDR3 protein: CATLDREASIGELFF

D gene: TRBD2
V gene: TRBV7-9
clone size: -
J gene: TRBJ2-6
CDR3 DNA: TGTGCCAGCAGCTTAGCAGGAGCGGGGGCCAACGTCCTGGCTTTC
CDR3 protein: CASSLAGAGANVLAF

D gene: -
V gene: TRBV15
clone size: -
J gene: TRBJ2-2
CDR3 DNA: TGTGCCACCAGCGAAGGGGCGCGCACCGGGGAGCTGTTTTTT
CDR3 protein: CATSEGARTGELFF

D gene: -
V gene: TRBV11-2
clone size: -
J gene: TRBJ2-3
CDR3 DNA: TGTGCCAGCAGCACTGAGTGGGTCCCGTCAGATACGCAGTATTTT
CDR3 protein: CASSTEWVPSDTQYF

D gene: TRBD2
V gene: TRBV6-6
clone size: many
J gene: TRBJ2-3
CDR3 DNA: TGTGCCAGCAGTTATACTAGCGGGTCGGGCACAGATACGCAGTATTTT
CDR3 protein: CASSYTSGSGTDTQYF

D gene: TRBD2
V gene: TRBV4-3
clone size: -
J gene: TRBJ2-1
CDR3 DNA: TGCGCCAGCAGCCAAGATCCATCATTAGCGGGGGGAAAGTCTAGCGAGCAGTTCTTC
CDR3 protein: CASSQDPSLAGGKSSEQFF

D gene: -
V gene: TRBV29-1
clone size: few
J gene: TRBJ2-2
CDR3 DNA: TGCAGCGTTGTGACCTTTGACACCGGGGAGCTGTTTTTT
CDR3 protein: CSVVTFDTGELFF

D gene: TRBD2
V gene: TRBV7-2
clone size: -
J gene: TRBJ2-3
CDR3 DNA: TGTGCCAGCAGCTTAGTCCTTAGCGGGGGGGCTACGGATACGCAGTATTTT
CDR3 protein: CASSLVLSGGATDTQYF

D gene: TRBD1
V gene: TRBV27
clone size: -
J gene: TRBJ1-2
CDR3 DNA: TGTGCCAGCAGTTTATCCCTGACAGGGACGGAGGGCTACACCTTC
CDR3 protein: CASSLSLTGTEGYTF

D gene: -
V gene: TRBV6-5
clone size: few
J gene: TRBJ1-5
CDR3 DNA: TGTGCCAGCAGCGGCAGACACAATCAGCCCCAGCATTTT
CDR3 protein: CASSGRHNQPQHF

D gene: -
V gene: TRBV4-3
clone size: -
J gene: TRBJ1-2
CDR3 DNA: TGCGCCAGCAGCCAAGTAAAACAGGGCGGTGGCTACACCTTC
CDR3 protein: CASSQVKQGGGYTF

D gene: TRBD1
V gene: TRBV20-1
clone size: -
J gene: TRBJ2-3
CDR3 DNA: TGCAGTGCTAGTAGCAGACGGGACAGGAACACAGATACGCTGTATTTT
CDR3 protein: CSASSRRDRNTDTLYF

D gene: -
V gene: TRBV19
clone size: -
J gene: TRBJ2-7
CDR3 DNA: TGTGCCAGTAGTATGACAGGATTCTCCTACGAGCAGTACTTC
CDR3 protein: CASSMTGFSYEQYF

D gene: -
V gene: TRBV18
clone size: few
J gene: TRBJ2-1
CDR3 DNA: TGTGCCAGCTCACCAATCGGGACTCCTAACAATGAGCAGTTCTTC
CDR3 protein: CASSPIGTPNNEQFF

D gene: -
V gene: TRBV7-6
clone size: few
J gene: TRBJ2-4
CDR3 DNA: TGTGCCAGCACCACTGCGTCCGGCTTAGCCAAAAACATTCAGTACTTC
CDR3 protein: CASTTASGLAKNIQYF

D gene: TRBD2
V gene: TRBV5-1
clone size: once
J gene: TRBJ2-2
CDR3 DNA: TGCGCCAGCAGCCTGACTAGCGGGGGTTCGAACACCGGGGAGCTGTTTTTT
CDR3 protein: CASSLTSGGSNTGELFF

D gene: -
V gene: TRBV4-2
clone size: -
J gene: TRBJ2-1
CDR3 DNA: TGTGCCAGCAGCCAAGCGGGGGCGAGCTCCTACAATGAGCAGTTCTTC
CDR3 protein: CASSQAGASSYNEQFF

D gene: TRBD2
V gene: TRBV6-2/TRBV6-3
clone size: -
J gene: TRBJ2-7
CDR3 DNA: TGTGCCAGCAGACCGGGACTAGCGGGGGGGCCTGATGAGCAGTACTTC
CDR3 protein: CASRPGLAGGPDEQYF

D gene: TRBD1
V gene: TRBV4-1
clone size: -
J gene: TRBJ1-4
CDR3 DNA: TGCGCCAGTAGTGAAGGGGGCGCAACTAATGAAAAACTGTTTTTT
CDR3 protein: CASSEGGATNEKLFF

D gene: -
V gene: TRBV11-3
clone size: -
J gene: TRBJ2-3
CDR3 DNA: TGTGCCAGCAGCAGCAATAGCGAGTACCCAGATACGCAGTATTTT
CDR3 protein: CASSSNSEYPDTQYF

D gene: -
V gene: TRBV9
clone size: few
J gene: TRBJ1-5
CDR3 DNA: TGTGCCAGCAGCGGACGGGGGGCTGGTCAGCCCCAGCATTTT
CDR3 protein: CASSGRGAGQPQHF

D gene: TRBD1
V gene: TRBV7-3
clone size: few
J gene: TRBJ1-6
CDR3 DNA: TGTGCCAGCAGGTCTGAGGACAGGGTCACCTATAATTCACCCCTCCACTTT
CDR3 protein: CASRSEDRVTYNSPLHF

D gene: -
V gene: TRBV5-5
clone size: -
J gene: TRBJ2-6
CDR3 DNA: TGTGCCAGCAGCTTGATATTCGGGTTTGGGGCAGACCTTGGGGCCAACGTCCTGACTTTC
CDR3 protein: CASSLIFGFGADLGANVLTF